The next 24 T cell receptor beta chains were all read from a single sample in a study of T-cell reconstitution after alpha-beta-depleted transplantation in children (dated by TCRdb to the mid-2010s). The library relied on PCR. Reads for this sample came from an Illumina HiSeq 2500. Molecular barcoding was employed in the preparation of TCR libraries, with unique molecular identifiers being used to normalize TCRbeta repertoire quantification. The public reads were run again by TCRdb, first through fastp at Q25 and then through MiXCR, and only productive beta chains were kept. Entries that share a CDR3 protein sequence are merged under the most common genes and DNA. The sample includes nearly 400,000 distinct CDR3 sequences, with over 20% observed a single time. 3.5% to 4% of the sample is held by the ten biggest clonotypes. Material: PBMCs from the stem cell graft donor, obtained from the stem cell graft. These receptors were collected from a human donor who donated a stem cell graft to a child with acute myeloid leukemia.

The rearrangement joins TRBV5-6 to TRBJ2-5; D is undetermined. Per the germline V gene, CDR1 is SGHDT and CDR2 is YYEEEE. This CDR3 is built from 14 residues. The V end lost 2 bases, the J end lost 2 bases, and 10 bases lay between the germline ends. CDR3 protein: CASSLGLEQETQYF. As DNA, the CDR3 is TGTGCCAGCAGCTTAGGCCTAGAGCAAGAGACCCAGTACTTC.

The V and J genes are TRBV7-3 and TRBJ2-2; possible D gene TRBD1, 6 bases. Germline CDR1 SGHTA, CDR2 FQGTGA. V was shortened by 1 base and J by 0 bases, with 12 bases between the two germline ends. The CDR3 spans 17 residues. The CDR3 sequence is CASSLNPQGTNTGELFF. Written as DNA, the CDR3 is TGTGCCAGCAGCTTAAACCCACAGGGTACGAACACCGGGGAGCTGTTTTTT.

V and J are TRBV15 and TRBJ1-1; D not certain. The germline V and J ends were trimmed by 2 bases and 6 bases, with 13 bases remaining between them. Germline-derived CDR1 and CDR2 are LNHNV and YYDKDF (reference sequence). The CDR3 is made up of 14 amino acids. CDR3 residues: CATSRSGQYAEAFF. As DNA, the CDR3 is TGTGCCACCAGCAGATCGGGCCAGTACGCTGAAGCTTTCTTT.

The gene calls are TRBV2 and TRBJ2-6, with 8 bases that match TRBD1. Germline values: CDR1 SNHLY, CDR2 FYNNEI. V shed 7 bases, J shed 0 bases, and the junction held 5 bases outside the gene matches. CDR3 length: 16 residues. The CDR3 DNA reads TGTGCCAGCACCCGGGACAGGAGCTCTGGGGCCAACGTCCTGACTTTC. This gives the protein CASTRDRSSGANVLTF.

V gene TRBV6-1 combines with J gene TRBJ1-1, with no clear D. Germline V gives CDR1 MNHNS, CDR2 SASEGT. V was cut by 4 bases and J by 6 bases, with 15 bases left in between. The CDR3 loop spans 14 amino acids. The CDR3 spells CASSGSSNGAEAFF. Written as DNA, the CDR3 is TGTGCCAGCAGTGGGAGTAGCAACGGGGCTGAAGCTTTCTTT.

This clonotype was seen only a few times. The chain links TRBV12-3 or TRBV12-4 to TRBJ1-2; 9 bases are a match to TRBD1. The junction had 9 bases not matched to a gene; V was cut back by 5 bases and J by 5 bases. This CDR3 has 15 amino acids. The chain's CDR3 is CASSQATGGRYGYTF. For the CDR3, the DNA is TGTGCCAGCAGTCAAGCTACAGGGGGCAGGTATGGCTACACCTTC.

V usage is TRBV12-3 or TRBV12-4 and J usage is TRBJ1-5; D might be TRBD1 (6 bases). The CDR3 consists of 13 residues. V was clipped by 8 bases and J by 10 bases, with 18 bases between them. This chain's CDR3 is CASRRIKGGPQHF. In nucleotides, the CDR3 is TGTGCCAGCCGACGGATTAAGGGGGGACCCCAGCATTTT.

This clonotype was detected ten times or more. The chain combines TRBV20-1 with TRBJ2-3; D might be TRBD2 (5 bases). This CDR3 spans 12 amino acids. The V gene lost 4 bases and the J gene lost 2 bases, with 7 bases spanning the gap. The germline gives CDR1 DFQATT, CDR2 SNEGSKA (reference sequence). CDR3 amino acids: CSATGDTDTQYF. The CDR3 region has the DNA TGCAGTGCTACCGGGGACACAGATACGCAGTATTTT.

This clonotype was detected ten times or more. V is TRBV25-1 and J is TRBJ2-7; D possibly uses TRBD1 or TRBD2 (5 bases each). Germline V CDR1 and CDR2: MGHDK, SYGVNS. With 5 bases removed from V and 3 bases from J, the gap between germline ends came to 14 bases. This CDR3 comprises 14 residues. The CDR3 reads CASSSGKGDYEQYF. DNA of the CDR3: TGTGCCAGCAGTTCAGGGAAGGGAGACTACGAGCAGTACTTC.

The table lists this clonotype with many counts. The chain recombines TRBV12-3 or TRBV12-4 with TRBJ2-5; the match to TRBD1 covers 9 bases. CDR3 size: 15 residues. V trimming: 5 bases; J trimming: 2 bases; junction bases outside the gene matches: 6. The CDR3 protein is CASSHRDREQETQYF. In DNA, the CDR3 is TGTGCCAGCAGTCACCGGGACAGGGAACAAGAGACCCAGTACTTC.

The chain combines TRBV2 with TRBJ2-7; D is perhaps TRBD2 (5 bases). The CDR3 length is 13 residues. Germline CDR1 SNHLY, CDR2 FYNNEI. Deletions cut 5 bases from V and 4 bases from J, with 12 bases between. The CDR3 bases are TGTGCCAGCAGTCGTAGCGCTAGTTACGAGCAGTACTTC. As protein: CASSRSASYEQYF.

This clonotype came up many times. The chain employs TRBV29-1 and TRBJ2-1; perhaps TRBD2 as D (6 bases). V was trimmed by 6 bases and J by 10 bases, leaving 13 bases between them. The germline V gene has CDR1 SQVTM and CDR2 ANQGSEA. The length of the CDR3 is 11 residues. CDR3 DNA sequence: TGCAGCGTGGGACTCGCAAGGGAGCAGTTCTTC. It encodes CSVGLAREQFF.

Comments on this clonotype: This could be a read error, since a much larger clone is one nucleotide away. The chain joins TRBV29-1 to TRBJ2-1, with D possibly being TRBD1 or TRBD2 (5 bases each). The CDR3 covers 11 residues. Germline CDR1 is SQVTM and CDR2 is ANQGSEA. CDR3 loop: CSFDEGLEQFF. The CDR3 nucleotides read TGCAGCTTTGACGAGGGGCTCGAGCAGTTCTTC.

This clonotype was detected a few times. The chain has TRBV12-3 or TRBV12-4 and TRBJ2-1; TRBD2 agrees at 11 bases. V dropped 4 bases and J dropped 3; count of bases not matched to a gene: 8. The CDR3 spans 17 residues. The CDR3 DNA sequence: TGTGCCAGCAGTTCTCTAATGCTAGCGGGAGGCTACAATGAGCAGTTCTTC. This sequence encodes CASSSLMLAGGYNEQFF.

This clonotype has at least ten counts. This chain uses TRBV7-7 with TRBJ2-1; D gene ambiguous. Germline V gene data show CDR1 as SSHAT and CDR2 as FNYEAQ (reference sequence). CDR3 size: 16 residues. Trimming pared 1 base from V and 0 bases from J, leaving 10 bases between. As DNA, the CDR3 is TGTGCCAGCAGCTTAGACTCCAGAAGCTCCTACAATGAGCAGTTCTTC. Protein sequence: CASSLDSRSSYNEQFF.

The chain has TRBV29-1 and TRBJ2-5, with 7 bases fitting TRBD1. The CDR3 runs to 15 residues. Per the germline V gene, CDR1 is SQVTM and CDR2 is ANQGSEA. V shed 2 bases and J 2 bases; nucleotides not matched to a gene: 8. DNA for the CDR3: TGCAGCGTTGAATCCGGGACAGAGAGTCAAGAGACCCAGTACTTC. Translated: CSVESGTESQETQYF.

The sample holds a few counts of this clonotype. This chain links TRBV29-1 with TRBJ2-3, with TRBD2 matching 7 bases. Germline V gene data show CDR1 as SQVTM and CDR2 as ANQGSEA. CDR3 length: 13 residues. The DNA of the CDR3 is TGCACCGTGGCGGGAGTGGTCACAGATACGCAGTATTTT. Amino acids: CTVAGVVTDTQYF.

This clonotype was observed a few times. This chain connects TRBV12-3 or TRBV12-4 to TRBJ2-2, with D possibly matching TRBD2 (5 bases). The V gene lost 5 bases and the J gene lost 4 bases, with 5 bases spanning the gap. The CDR3 is 12 residues long. The DNA for the CDR3 is TGTGCCAGCAGTGCGGGCACCGGGGAGCTGTTTTTT. As protein: CASSAGTGELFF.

This clonotype appeared many times. The CDR3 coding sequence is TGCAGCGTCAAGACTAGCGGCTACGAGCAGTACTTC. Translation gives CSVKTSGYEQYF. The J gene is TRBJ2-7, the V gene TRBV29-1, with 9 bases fitting TRBD2. This CDR3 region has 12 residues. CDR1 SQVTM and CDR2 ANQGSEA come from the germline V gene. Trimming cost V 6 bases and J 3 bases; bases outside gene matches: 3.

This clonotype was seen many times. The rearrangement uses TRBV25-1 and TRBJ2-1; D is perhaps TRBD1 (5 bases). CDR3 length equals 12 residues. V was cut by 6 bases and J by 4 bases, with 7 bases left in between. Looked up from germline, CDR1 is MGHDK and CDR2 is SYGVNS. In nucleotides, the CDR3 is TGTGCCAGCAGCGGACATTACAATGAGCAGTTCTTC. It codes for CASSGHYNEQFF.

The table lists this clonotype with a few counts. V is TRBV12-3 or TRBV12-4 and J is TRBJ1-2; D is undetermined. This CDR3 has 16 residues. V was shortened by 7 bases and J by 4 bases, with 22 bases between the two germline ends. CDR3 coding DNA: TGTGCCAGCACCTCATCCTTTGGACGGGGATTCTATGGCTACACCTTC. Translating it yields CASTSSFGRGFYGYTF.

This chain links TRBV29-1 with TRBJ2-1; the match to TRBD2 covers 9 bases. The germline V gene encodes CDR1 SQVTM and CDR2 ANQGSEA. This CDR3 contains 18 residues. V was pared by 0 bases and J by 0 bases, with 9 bases of the junction left unmatched. CDR3 residues: CSVEDPLISGSSYNEQFF. CDR3 nucleotide sequence: TGCAGCGTTGAAGATCCTCTTATTAGCGGGAGCTCCTACAATGAGCAGTTCTTC.

V is TRBV24-1 and J is TRBJ2-5; 7 nucleotides align to TRBD2. CDR3 size: 13 residues. J gave up 3 bases and V 6 bases, and 3 bases lay outside the gene matches. Germline CDR1 is KGHDR and CDR2 is SFDVKD. As DNA, the CDR3 is TGTGCCACCAGTCTTGCGGGAGAAGAGACCCAGTACTTC. It codes for CATSLAGEETQYF.

V is TRBV12-3 or TRBV12-4 and J is TRBJ2-2, with D uncertain. There are 14 residues in the CDR3. Trimming took 3 bases from V and 4 from J, leaving 9 bases between them. The chain's CDR3 is CASSLELVTGELFF. Written as DNA, the CDR3 is TGTGCCAGCAGTTTGGAGTTGGTCACCGGGGAGCTGTTTTTT.